The clone carrying this TCR beta chain was seen ten or more times. Its antigen is unidentified. These data come from a study of molecular identifiers for immune sequencing clone quantification. The wider study: The replicate experiment used RNA from roughly 18,000 or 92,000 naive CD8 cells. This RNA was split into five aliquots, and four of them were sequenced.

Trimming removed 7 bases at V and 5 bases at J, with 4 bases between. The CDR3 sequence is 9 residues long. CDR1 is SQVTM, CDR2 ANQGSEA, per germline. One entry per CDR3 protein, called by TCRdb with MiXCR from the PCR reads. The sample gives more than 85,000 distinct CDR3 sequences, 36% of which show up once; less than 5.5% is in the top ten. Sorting was used to obtain naive CD8 T cells (CD8+CD4-CCR7+CD45RA+). General study findings and limits: In CMV-specific effectors, clones above 20 copies held over 98% of molecules; naive, under 1%.

The V gene is TRBV29-1, the J gene TRBJ2-3; D gene unclear. This receptor was obtained from a human donor in good health. Some libraries in this study had Jurkat cell RNA spiked in. Sequencing input: naive CD8+ T cells from blood, with Jurkat cell RNA spiked in. Subset meaning: FACS-sorted CD8+CD4-CCR7+CD45RA+ naive T cells. The CDR3 DNA reads as TGCAGCGCGGAAGATACGCAGTATTTT. Translation: CSAEDTQYF.